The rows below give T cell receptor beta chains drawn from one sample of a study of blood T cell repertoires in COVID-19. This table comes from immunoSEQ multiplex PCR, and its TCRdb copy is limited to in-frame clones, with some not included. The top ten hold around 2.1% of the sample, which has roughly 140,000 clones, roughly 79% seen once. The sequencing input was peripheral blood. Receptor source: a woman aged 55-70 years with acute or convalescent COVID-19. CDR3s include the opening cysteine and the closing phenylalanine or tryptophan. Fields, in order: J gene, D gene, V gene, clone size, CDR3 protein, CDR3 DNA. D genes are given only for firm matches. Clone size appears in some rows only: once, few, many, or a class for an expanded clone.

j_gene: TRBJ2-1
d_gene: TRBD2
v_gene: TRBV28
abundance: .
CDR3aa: CASSRAGGPNEQFF
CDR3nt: TGTGCCAGCAGTCGGGCGGGAGGGCCCAATGAGCAGTTCTTC

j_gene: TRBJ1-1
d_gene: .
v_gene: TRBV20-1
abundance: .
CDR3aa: CSGQADTEAFF
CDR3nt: TGCAGTGGACAGGCTGACACTGAAGCTTTCTTT

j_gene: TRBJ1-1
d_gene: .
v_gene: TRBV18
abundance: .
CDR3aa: CASSRVGGATEAFF
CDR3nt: TGTGCCAGCTCACGGGTTGGGGGGGCCACTGAAGCTTTCTTT

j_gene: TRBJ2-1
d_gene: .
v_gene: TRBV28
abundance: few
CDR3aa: CASSLKRLAKQFF
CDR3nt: TGTGCCAGCAGTTTAAAGAGGCTAGCGAAGCAGTTCTTC

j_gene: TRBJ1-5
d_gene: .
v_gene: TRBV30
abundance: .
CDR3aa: CAWSVQGGQPQHF
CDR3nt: TGTGCCTGGAGTGTACAGGGCGGTCAGCCCCAGCATTTT

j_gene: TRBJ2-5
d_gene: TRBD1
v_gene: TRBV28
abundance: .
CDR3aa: CASSSAGQGMETQYF
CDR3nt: TGTGCCAGCAGTTCGGCGGGACAGGGTATGGAGACCCAGTACTTC

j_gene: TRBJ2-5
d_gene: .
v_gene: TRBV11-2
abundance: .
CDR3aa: CASSLYFQETQYF
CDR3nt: TGTGCCAGCAGCTTATACTTCCAAGAGACCCAGTACTTC

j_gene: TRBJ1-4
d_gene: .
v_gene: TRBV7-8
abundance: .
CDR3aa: CASSLSGRMFNGVQTNEKLFF
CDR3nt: TGTGCCAGCAGCTTATCGGGAAGGATGTTCAATGGGGTGCAAACTAATGAAAAACTGTTTTTT

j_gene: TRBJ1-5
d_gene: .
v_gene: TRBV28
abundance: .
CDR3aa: CASSQSSRVNQPQHF
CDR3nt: TGTGCCAGCAGTCAATCTTCACGGGTAAATCAGCCCCAGCATTTT

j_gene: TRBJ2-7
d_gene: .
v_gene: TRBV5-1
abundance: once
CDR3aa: CASSPGDGSYEQYF
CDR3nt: TGCGCCAGCAGCCCAGGGGACGGATCCTACGAGCAGTACTTC

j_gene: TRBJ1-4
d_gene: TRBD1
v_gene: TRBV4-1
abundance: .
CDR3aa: CASSQGTGGYEKLFF
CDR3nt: TGCGCCAGCAGCCAAGGGACAGGGGGCTATGAAAAACTGTTTTTT

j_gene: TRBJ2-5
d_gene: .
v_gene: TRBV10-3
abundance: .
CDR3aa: CATSRESQETQYF
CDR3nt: TGTGCCACCTCCCGGGAGTCCCAAGAGACCCAGTACTTC

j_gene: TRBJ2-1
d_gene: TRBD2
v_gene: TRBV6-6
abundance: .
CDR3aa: CASSRIGTSGTRGEQFF
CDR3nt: TGTGCCAGCAGTCGCATAGGGACTAGCGGGACTCGGGGGGAGCAGTTCTTC

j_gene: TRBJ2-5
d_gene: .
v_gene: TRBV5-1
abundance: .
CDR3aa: CASSLASGRGQETQYF
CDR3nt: TGCGCCAGCAGCTTGGCCAGTGGCAGGGGCCAAGAGACCCAGTACTTC

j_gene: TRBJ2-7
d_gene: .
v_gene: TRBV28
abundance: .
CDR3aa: CASSFVGREAEQYF
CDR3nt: TGTGCCAGCAGTTTTGTCGGGAGAGAGGCCGAGCAGTACTTC

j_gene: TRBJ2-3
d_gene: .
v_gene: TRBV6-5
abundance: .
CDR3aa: CASSFSGDTQYF
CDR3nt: TGTGCCAGCAGTTTTAGCGGAGATACGCAGTATTTT

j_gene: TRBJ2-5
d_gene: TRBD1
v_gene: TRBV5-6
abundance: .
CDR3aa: CASSAQTGGNSGTQYF
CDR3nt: TGTGCCAGCAGCGCACAAACAGGGGGGAATTCCGGGACCCAGTACTTC

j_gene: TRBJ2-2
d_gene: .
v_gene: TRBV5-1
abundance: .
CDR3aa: CASSNLGVAYTGELFF
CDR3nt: TGCGCCAGCAGTAATCTAGGGGTGGCTTACACCGGGGAGCTGTTTTTT

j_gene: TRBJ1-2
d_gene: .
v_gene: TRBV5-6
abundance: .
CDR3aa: CASSTWGREGYGYTF
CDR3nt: TGTGCCAGCAGCACGTGGGGCAGGGAAGGCTATGGCTACACCTTC

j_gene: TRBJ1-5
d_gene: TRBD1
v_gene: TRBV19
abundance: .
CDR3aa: CASSNLDRGLYQPQHF
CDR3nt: TGTGCCAGTAGCAATTTGGACAGGGGGCTCTATCAGCCCCAGCATTTT

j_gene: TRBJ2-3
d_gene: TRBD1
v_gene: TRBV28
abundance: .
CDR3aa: CASSLMGQGTDTQYF
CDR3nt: TGTGCCAGCAGTCTGATGGGACAGGGGACAGATACGCAGTATTTT

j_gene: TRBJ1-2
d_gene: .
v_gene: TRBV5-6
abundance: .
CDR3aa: CASSLGAGVSYGYTF
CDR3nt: TGTGCCAGCAGCTTGGGGGCAGGGGTTAGCTATGGCTACACCTTC

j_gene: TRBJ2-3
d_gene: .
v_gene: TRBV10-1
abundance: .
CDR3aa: CASSESKPGRADTQYF
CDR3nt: TGCGCCAGCAGTGAGTCGAAACCGGGAAGGGCAGATACGCAGTATTTT

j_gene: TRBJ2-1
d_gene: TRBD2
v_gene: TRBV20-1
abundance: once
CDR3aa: CSASSAWTSWGEQFF
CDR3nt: TGCAGTGCTAGTAGCGCATGGACTAGCTGGGGGGAGCAGTTCTTC

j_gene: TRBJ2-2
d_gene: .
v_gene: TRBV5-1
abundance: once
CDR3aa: CASSDTRFTGELFF
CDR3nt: TGCGCCAGCAGCGACACCAGATTCACCGGGGAGCTGTTTTTT

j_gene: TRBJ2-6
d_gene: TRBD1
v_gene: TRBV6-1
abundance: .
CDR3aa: CASREGGFAGLTGANVLTF
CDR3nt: TGTGCCAGCAGGGAAGGGGGCTTTGCAGGGTTGACTGGGGCCAACGTCCTGACTTTC

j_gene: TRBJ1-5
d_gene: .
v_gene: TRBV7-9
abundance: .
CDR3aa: CASSPSGYQPQHF
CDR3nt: TGTGCCAGCAGCCCTAGTGGGTATCAGCCCCAGCATTTT

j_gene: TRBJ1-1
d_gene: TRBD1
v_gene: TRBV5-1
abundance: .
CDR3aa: CASSIGQGAFRDTEAFF
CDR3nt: TGCGCCAGCAGCATTGGACAGGGGGCATTTAGGGACACTGAAGCTTTCTTT

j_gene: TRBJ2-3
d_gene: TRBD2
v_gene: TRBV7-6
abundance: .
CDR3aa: CASSLSTGGRGTDTQYF
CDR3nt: TGTGCCAGCAGCTTATCCACGGGAGGGCGGGGCACAGATACGCAGTATTTT

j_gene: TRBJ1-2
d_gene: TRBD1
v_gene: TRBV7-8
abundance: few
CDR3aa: CASSPRGRRDYGYTF
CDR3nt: TGTGCCAGCAGCCCTAGGGGGCGTCGAGACTATGGCTACACCTTC

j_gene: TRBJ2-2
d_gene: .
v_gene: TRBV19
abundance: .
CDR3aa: CASKGPRAGGSAGELFF
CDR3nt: TGTGCCAGCAAGGGCCCCCGGGCGGGCGGGTCAGCCGGGGAGCTGTTTTTT

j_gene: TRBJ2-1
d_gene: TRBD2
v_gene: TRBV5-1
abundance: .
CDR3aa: CASSSLGGRSSYNEQFF
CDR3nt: TGCGCCAGCAGTAGCCTGGGGGGGAGGAGCTCCTACAATGAGCAGTTCTTC

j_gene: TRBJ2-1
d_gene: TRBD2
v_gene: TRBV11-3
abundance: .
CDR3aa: CASSLDVAGGPGNEQFF
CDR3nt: TGTGCCAGCAGCTTGGACGTAGCGGGAGGGCCTGGTAATGAGCAGTTCTTC

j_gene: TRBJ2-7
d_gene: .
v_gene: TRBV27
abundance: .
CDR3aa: CASSPLYVYEQYF
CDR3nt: TGTGCCAGCAGTCCCTTGTATGTCTACGAGCAGTACTTC

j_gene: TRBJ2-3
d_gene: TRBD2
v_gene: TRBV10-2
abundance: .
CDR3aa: CASSELPGSGEGDTQYF
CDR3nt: TGCGCCAGCAGTGAGTTACCGGGTAGCGGGGAAGGGGATACGCAGTATTTT

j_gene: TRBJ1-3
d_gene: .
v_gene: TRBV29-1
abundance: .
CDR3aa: CSVEDRTGLGNTIYF
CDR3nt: TGCAGCGTTGAAGATCGTACAGGTCTTGGAAACACCATATATTTT

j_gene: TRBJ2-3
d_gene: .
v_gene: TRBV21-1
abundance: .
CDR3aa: CASNSTSGSGDTQYF
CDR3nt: TGTGCCAGCAACTCGACTAGCGGGAGCGGAGATACGCAGTATTTT

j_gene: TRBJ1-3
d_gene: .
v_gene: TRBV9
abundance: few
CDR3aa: CASSVGVGSSGNTIYF
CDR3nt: TGTGCCAGCAGCGTAGGAGTAGGGAGCTCTGGAAACACCATATATTTT

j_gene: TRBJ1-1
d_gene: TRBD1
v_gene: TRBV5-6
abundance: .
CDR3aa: CASSLVQGAVNTEAFF
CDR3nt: TGTGCCAGCAGCTTGGTACAGGGGGCTGTGAACACTGAAGCTTTCTTT

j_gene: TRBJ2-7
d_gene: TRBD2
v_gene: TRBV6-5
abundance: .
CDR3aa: CASSTLAGPYEQYF
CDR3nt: TGTGCCAGCAGTACACTAGCGGGGCCGTACGAGCAGTACTTC